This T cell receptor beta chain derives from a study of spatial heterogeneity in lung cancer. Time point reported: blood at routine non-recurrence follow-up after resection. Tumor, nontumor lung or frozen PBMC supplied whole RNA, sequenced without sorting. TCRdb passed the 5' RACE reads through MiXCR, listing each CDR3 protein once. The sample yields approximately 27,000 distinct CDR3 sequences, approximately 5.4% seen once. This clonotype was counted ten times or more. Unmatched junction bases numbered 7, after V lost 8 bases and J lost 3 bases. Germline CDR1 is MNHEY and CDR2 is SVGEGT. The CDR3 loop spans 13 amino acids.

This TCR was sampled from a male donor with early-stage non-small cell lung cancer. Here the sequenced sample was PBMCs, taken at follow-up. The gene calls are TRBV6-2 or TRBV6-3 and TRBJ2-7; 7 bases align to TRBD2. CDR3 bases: TGTGCCAGCTCCCGGGGAGGGAACTACGAGCAGTACTTC. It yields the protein CASSRGGNYEQYF.